Sequencing of this T cell receptor (beta chain) was carried out in a study of neurological immune-mediated disorders. Trimming took 8 bases from V and 2 from J, leaving 15 bases between them. The CDR3 is made up of 13 amino acids. Germline V gene lookup returns CDR1 GTSNPN and CDR2 SVGIG (reference sequence). MiXCR, run by TCRdb on the 5' RACE reads, gives a single entry per CDR3 protein. The table records 15,000 or so distinct CDR3 sequences, roughly a fifth of them present only once. This clonotype was picked up many times. The source of this sequence is a man aged 45-60 years in good health. The sequencing sample was made of PBMCs. This rearrangement joins TRBV30 to TRBJ1-2; no reliable D call. The CDR3 nucleotides read TGTGCCGCGGCCATGGAGCTAAACTATGGCTACACCTTC. It codes for CAAAMELNYGYTF. Full variable domain (remainder filled in from reference TRBV30 and TRBJ1-2): SQTIHQWPATLVQPVGSPLSLECTVEGTSNPNLYWYRQAAGRGLQLLFYSVGIGQISSEVPQNLSASRPQDRQFILSSKKLLLSDSGFYLCAAAMELNYGYTFGSGTRLTVV.